This TCR beta chain was identified in a study of T-cell reconstitution after alpha-beta-depleted transplantation in children. Unique molecular identifiers were used to barcode this TCRbeta library. Each CDR3 protein gets one entry after TCRdb re-called the PCR reads with MiXCR. The sample has a few hundred thousand distinct CDR3 sequences, more than 7.5% seen once. The sample holds many counts of this clonotype. Material: PBMCs from the stem cell graft donor, obtained from the stem cell graft. The TCR was taken from a human donor who donated a stem cell graft to a child with SCID.

In DNA, the CDR3 is TGCGCCAGCACCCCCGGGACAGGAATGAACACTGAAGCTTTCTTT. This codes for CASTPGTGMNTEAFF. This chain joins TRBV5-1 and TRBJ1-1; TRBD1 matches 8 bases. The J segment lost 0 bases and the V segment lost 6 bases, leaving 7 bases of the junction unmatched. Germline assignment: CDR1 SGHRS and CDR2 YFSETQ. The CDR3 spans 15 residues.